This TCR beta chain was sequenced for a study of blood T cell repertoires in COVID-19. Germline V lookup: CDR1 LGHDT, CDR2 YNNKEL (reference sequence). This CDR3 spans 12 amino acids. Trimming at V came to 1 base and at J to 10 bases, leaving 1 base not matched to a gene. This study enrolled people aged 18 to 89 from approximately 25 US geographic areas. Donors in Cohort 3 counted as recovered after two negative PCRs, clearance, or symptom resolution. The data were produced by immunoSEQ multiplex PCR, yet TCRdb's version contains in-frame clones alone and is incomplete. The sample has 100,000 to 150,000 clones; 75% to 90% are singletons.

This clonotype was obtained from a woman aged 45-65 years who had recovered from COVID-19. The sample comprised PBMCs or T cells enriched from blood (not recorded which). The rearrangement links TRBV3-1 (or the pseudogene TRBV3-2) to TRBJ2-1; TRBD2 aligns across 7 bases. CDR3 DNA: TGTGCCAGCAGCCAAGGGGGGGGAGAGCAGTTCTTC. It specifies CASSQGGGEQFF.